This entry concerns a single TCR beta chain. This clone appeared a single time. Its specific antigen is unknown. Per-base quality was not reported, and no clone a single base away is much larger than it. The source of the sample is a study of shared clonotypes between healthy human individuals (TCRdb year 2020). Background for the entire study: The cohort comprised a couple of women and three men aged 18 to 49 years. For each donor, three plates each were used for CD4 naive and CD4 memory, two plates were used for CD8 naive, and one plate was used for CD8 memory. To estimate repertoire size and how much clonotype sharing occurs between individuals, the study deeply sequenced the blood TCR repertoires of five healthy adults. To increase sequencing depth and limit assay-specific biases, TCR repertoire library preparation and sequencing were carried out by different laboratories using diverse techniques. Per donor, leukapheresis produced somewhere between about 0.8 and 9.5 billion PBMCs.

Using the deep immunoSEQ assay, multiplex PCR amplified TCR CDR3 regions from genomic DNA. Genomic DNA extracted from each cell subset was distributed evenly over all wells of several immunoSEQ 96-well plates, and each plate served as one replicate. For sorted subsets, each replicate PCR was loaded with 200 ng genomic DNA, equivalent to about 30,000 T cell genomes. Purified libraries were quantified with a Qubit 3.0 fluorometer, sized on a Bioanalyzer 2100, and re-quantified with the KAPA Library Quantification kit. Every immunoSEQ 96-well plate was sequenced on a dedicated single-read 150-cycle Illumina NextSeq 550 flow cell. Per the original workflow: The immunoSEQ output contained only junctional sequences without quality scores, so filtering could not match that applied to full-length reads. To assign V/J genes and CDR3, sequences were annotated using PyIR, a Python wrapper for IgBLAST v1.9, with IMGT germline references. Reads were removed for weak V/J assignments (E-value above 1e-6), missing CDR3, stop codons, out-of-frame junctions, or ambiguous translated residues. V3J clonotypes were defined as sequences sharing the same inferred V gene, J gene, and CDR3 amino acid sequence. Percentage overlap between repertoires was computed as shared unique clonotypes divided by the size of the smaller repertoire. Richness of each repertoire was evaluated using RTK rarefaction, the Chao1 estimator, and Recon v2.1 estimates of unobserved clonotypes. OLGA was used to compute generation probabilities for all TCRbeta clonotypes that the gDNA method yielded from a few donors. Sourced from immuneACCESS, this table was stored by TCRdb with only in-frame sequences that have V and J called. A share of the clones is absent; for the studies checked, an unresolved V gene accounts for under half, and the remainder has no known explanation. From that table come the V and J calls and clone size; the DNA was used to work out D and trimming. For this sample the table gives millions of clones, of which around nine tenths were detected only once. The ten largest clones capture under 0.15% of the sample.

The donors were healthy, HIV-negative adults who had no recently reported acute infections or vaccinations. Only Caucasian adults living in Nashville, Tennessee, USA were represented among the donors. Magnetic negative selection was used to enrich CD4+ T cells, after which naive cells were positively selected on CD45RA and the negative fraction became the memory subset. Blood was obtained by leukapheresis, after which PBMCs were separated by Ficoll-Histopaque density gradient centrifugation and cryopreserved in liquid nitrogen vapor phase. Analytical flow cytometry was used to check the purity and quantity of each magnetically sorted T cell population. Each sorted fraction had its genomic DNA isolated and then quantified by UV absorbance on a Nanodrop 2000c. V is cut by 4 bases and J by 7 bases, and the space between the germline ends is 13 bases. Taken from cysteine to phenylalanine, the CDR3 has 14 residues. Only the CDR3 part of the read is kept: 42 bases, read in frame from the first base. Sequences SNHLY (CDR1) and FYNNEI (CDR2) are obtained from the germline V gene.

Beyond this particular receptor, the publication reports: Clonotypes shared by all four sorted-subset donors showed higher generation probabilities than non-shared clonotypes. Sampling was limited to blood, and TCR repertoires in tissue likely differ from TCR repertoires in blood. Sharing across several donors was observed for about 4.8% of naive CD4, about 3.2% of naive CD8, about 2.3% of memory CD4, and around 0.44% of memory CD8 clonotypes. Larger estimated clonotype richness was generally found for naive subsets than for memory subsets. The small number of donors limited the genetic and exposure-history diversity represented. Based on pairwise subsampling, the degree of clonotype sharing among donors was expected to be affected by sequencing depth. Even with the large sequencing depth, rarefaction of the sorted-subset datasets indicated that sequencing was incomplete.

The sample comprised naive CD4+ T cells sorted from blood. Sample cell subset or site, as interpreted from the label and publication: CD45RA+ positively selected. The sequence derives from a man younger than 35 in good health. The chain is assembled from TRBV2 and TRBJ2-2, with TRBD2 perhaps the D gene, on 6 matching bases. The base sequence is TGTGCCAGCAGTGTAGGAGGGGCGGGCGGGGAGCTGTTTTTT. Its translation is CASSVGGAGGELFF.